The 31 T cell receptor beta chains below all came from one sample that was sequenced in a study of blood T cell repertoires in COVID-19. Generated by immunoSEQ multiplex PCR, the TCRdb table keeps only in-frame clones and is missing some. The top ten clones hold 4% to 6% of a sample with hundreds of thousands of clones, about 80% of them seen once. Sequenced material: peripheral blood. These receptors were obtained from a woman of 80 years or more with active or convalescent COVID-19.

This chain links TRBV5-1 with TRBJ2-7; 7 bases align to TRBD1. CDR1 is SGHRS and CDR2 is YFSETQ in the germline V gene. CDR3 length: 14 residues. The V segment lost 3 bases and the J segment 1 base; nucleotides outside the gene matches: 4. CDR3 residues: CASSSETGSYEQYF. The CDR3 nucleotides read TGCGCCAGCAGCTCCGAGACAGGGTCCTACGAGCAGTACTTC.

In this sample, this clone turned up once. This rearrangement joins TRBV12-3 or TRBV12-4 to TRBJ2-5; 10 bases line up with TRBD1. The CDR3 consists of 13 residues. V was pared by 1 base and J by 7 bases, with 0 bases of the junction left unmatched. The DNA of the CDR3 is TGTGCCAGCAGTTTAGGGACAGGGGGGACCCAGTACTTC. It encodes CASSLGTGGTQYF.

In its sample, this clone was seen once. J is TRBJ2-5 and V is TRBV7-2, with D perhaps TRBD2 (6 bases). Germline V CDR1 and CDR2: SGHTA, FQGNSA. The CDR3 consists of 14 residues. V lost 2 bases, J lost 4 bases, and 11 bases lay in between. DNA for the CDR3: TGTGCCAGCAGCTTACGGGGGATTGGAGAGACCCAGTACTTC. It yields the protein CASSLRGIGETQYF.

This clone was counted a single time. The gene calls are TRBV7-2 and TRBJ1-2, with 9 bases identical to TRBD1. V was pared by 0 bases and J by 7 bases, with 3 bases of the junction left unmatched. CDR1 is SGHTA, CDR2 FQGNSA, per germline. This CDR3 is 14 amino acids long. This CDR3 reads CASSLAGTGIGYTF. CDR3 sequence (DNA): TGTGCCAGCAGCTTAGCTGGGACAGGGATTGGCTACACCTTC. Drawing the rest from reference TRBV7-2 and TRBJ1-2, the complete variable domain is GAGVSQSPSNKVTEKGKDVELRCDPISGHTALYWYRQSLGQGLEFLIYFQGNSAPDKSGLPSDRFSAERTGGSVSTLTIQRTQQEDSAVYLCASSLAGTGIGYTFGSGTRLTVV.

V usage is TRBV7-2 and J usage is TRBJ1-6; 9 nucleotides line up with TRBD1. Germline V gene data show CDR1 as SGHTA and CDR2 as FQGNSA. The junction had 7 bases not matched to a gene; V was cut back by 1 base and J by 9 bases. This CDR3 spans 16 amino acids. CDR3 coding DNA: TGTGCCAGCAGCTTAGTCGGTGGGGACAGGGCTTCACCCCTCCACTTT. Its protein is CASSLVGGDRASPLHF.

This chain connects TRBV19 to TRBJ1-6, with a possible D match to TRBD1 (6 bases). This CDR3 comprises 16 residues. Germline lookup yields CDR1 LNHDA and CDR2 SQIVND (reference sequence). V was cut by 7 bases and J by 6 bases, with 19 bases left in between. CDR3 loop: CASKRQVESSNSPLHF. In DNA, the CDR3 is TGTGCCAGTAAACGACAGGTAGAGTCGAGTAATTCACCCCTCCACTTT.

The chain employs TRBV5-1 and TRBJ1-1; TRBD1 agrees at 8 bases. CDR1 SGHRS and CDR2 YFSETQ come from the germline V gene. V was pared by 4 bases and J by 6 bases, with 8 bases of the junction left unmatched. The CDR3 extends over 14 amino acids. In nucleotides, the CDR3 is TGCGCCAGCAGCCCCGGGACAGGTAGTCCTGAAGCTTTCTTT. It encodes CASSPGTGSPEAFF. The complete variable domain, with remaining parts taken from reference TRBV5-1 and TRBJ1-1, reads KAGVTQTPRYLIKTRGQQVTLSCSPISGHRSVSWYQQTPGQGLQFLFEYFSETQRNKGNFPGRFSGRQFSNSRSEMNVSTLELGDSALYLCASSPGTGSPEAFFGQGTRLTVV.

The CDR3 sequence is CASSLGGGAYNEQFF. CDR3 bases: TGCGCCAGCAGCCTGGGAGGGGGGGCGTACAATGAGCAGTTCTTC. The V call is TRBV5-1, the J call TRBJ2-1; D might be TRBD2 (7 bases). The V end was cut by 4 bases, the J end by 4 bases, with 15 bases between. Germline CDR1 SGHRS, CDR2 YFSETQ. This CDR3 has 15 residues.

The V call is TRBV19, the J call TRBJ1-6, with 10 bases lining up with TRBD1. The V and J ends lost 8 bases and 8 bases, in that order; junction bases with no gene match: 9. The CDR3 is 15 amino acids. Germline V gene lookup returns CDR1 LNHDA and CDR2 SQIVND (reference sequence). The CDR3 region has the DNA TGTGCCAGTTCGACGCGGGACAGGGGCCATTCACCCCTCCACTTT. Protein sequence: CASSTRDRGHSPLHF.

This rearrangement joins TRBV2 to TRBJ2-5; possibly TRBD1 for D (5 bases). The CDR3 length is 13 residues. The germline V gene encodes CDR1 SNHLY and CDR2 FYNNEI. The V gene lost 1 base and the J gene lost 4 bases, with 7 bases spanning the gap. The CDR3: CASSEEGPETQYF. The DNA of the CDR3 is TGTGCCAGCAGTGAAGAGGGGCCAGAGACCCAGTACTTC.

Remarks on this clone: Other DNA sequences from this sample encode an identical CDR3 as well. The V and J genes are TRBV3-1 (or the pseudogene TRBV3-2) and TRBJ1-1; D perhaps matches TRBD1 (6 bases). The CDR3 is 14 amino acids. Trimming took 4 bases from V and 0 from J, leaving 9 bases between them. The germline V gene has CDR1 LGHDT and CDR2 YNNKEL (reference sequence). Written as DNA, the CDR3 is TGTGCCAGCAGCCCGGGACAAATGAACACTGAAGCTTTCTTT. It codes for CASSPGQMNTEAFF.

The chain joins TRBV5-1 to TRBJ2-3, with 7 bases that match TRBD1. V dropped 8 bases and J dropped 1; count of bases not matched to a gene: 13. From germline, CDR1 is SGHRS and CDR2 YFSETQ. This CDR3 is built from 16 residues. CDR3 DNA sequence: TGCGCCAGTATGGGTTCGGGGACAGCTGGCACAGATACGCAGTATTTT. Translation gives CASMGSGTAGTDTQYF.

This chain connects TRBV5-6 to TRBJ1-2; perhaps TRBD1 as D (5 bases). The CDR3 length is 13 residues. Trimming pared 2 bases from V and 8 bases from J, leaving 13 bases between. The V gene's germline CDR1 is SGHDT and CDR2 YYEEEE. CDR3 protein: CASSFSGAVGYTF. DNA of the CDR3: TGTGCCAGCAGCTTTTCTGGGGCGGTAGGCTACACCTTC. The full variable domain, completed using reference TRBV5-6 and TRBJ1-2, is DAGVTQSPTHLIKTRGQQVTLRCSPKSGHDTVSWYQQALGQGPQFIFQYYEEEERQRGNFPDRFSGHQFPNYSSELNVNALLLGDSALYLCASSFSGAVGYTFGSGTRLTVV.

This chain links TRBV28 with TRBJ1-1, with 7 positions matching TRBD1. Germline values: CDR1 MDHEN, CDR2 SYDVKM. The CDR3 is 14 residues long. With V trimmed by 10 bases and J by 2 bases, 10 bases remained unmatched. CDR3 loop: CAIRLGQVNTEAFF. CDR3 sequence (DNA): TGTGCCATCCGACTAGGACAGGTCAACACTGAAGCTTTCTTT.

V is TRBV5-5 and J is TRBJ2-4, with unresolved D. The CDR3 is 14 amino acids. Germline V lookup: CDR1 SGHKS, CDR2 YYEKEE (reference sequence). Trimming cost V 1 base and J 1 base, with 6 bases left between them. As DNA, the CDR3 is TGTGCCAGCAGCTTGTTGCAGGCCAAAAACATTCAGTACTTC. Its protein product is CASSLLQAKNIQYF.

The V gene is TRBV6-2 or TRBV6-3, the J gene TRBJ1-5, with D perhaps matching TRBD1 (6 bases). Germline-derived CDR1 and CDR2 are MNHEY and SVGEGT. The CDR3 runs to 18 residues. Deletions cut 0 bases from V and 5 bases from J, with 20 bases between. The CDR3 reads CASSYSPRGPNSYQPQHF. The CDR3 coding sequence is TGTGCCAGCAGTTACTCCCCCAGGGGCCCTAATAGTTATCAGCCCCAGCATTTT.

CDR3 DNA sequence: TGTGCCAGCAGCTTGCAGGGTATCGACACTGAAGCTTTCTTT. Amino acids: CASSLQGIDTEAFF. The rearrangement joins TRBV5-4 to TRBJ1-1, with a tentative D call TRBD1 (5 bases). The V and J ends lost 1 base and 3 bases respectively, with 10 bases between them. This CDR3 contains 14 residues. In germline, CDR1 is SGHNT, CDR2 YYREEE (reference sequence).

The chain has TRBV19 and TRBJ1-5; TRBD1 matches 8 bases. The J segment lost 3 bases and the V segment lost 6 bases, leaving 7 bases of the junction unmatched. This CDR3 has 15 amino acids. Germline V gene sequence: CDR1 LNHDA, CDR2 SQIVND (reference sequence). Written as DNA, the CDR3 is TGTGCCAGTAGGAGTAGGACAGGGCACAATCAGCCCCAGCATTTT. Its translation: CASRSRTGHNQPQHF. Looking up the rest from reference TRBV19 and TRBJ1-5 gives the full variable domain: DGGITQSPKYLFRKEGQNVTLSCEQNLNHDAMYWYRQDPGQGLRLIYYSQIVNDFQKGDIAEGYSVSREKKESFPLTVTSAQKNPTAFYLCASRSRTGHNQPQHFGDGTRLSIL.

The chain links TRBV3-1 (or the pseudogene TRBV3-2) to TRBJ2-2, with D maybe TRBD1 (6 bases). The CDR3 extends over 18 amino acids. The V gene lost 0 bases and the J gene lost 0 bases, with 14 bases spanning the gap. The germline CDR1 and CDR2 sequences are LGHDT and YNNKEL (reference sequence). The CDR3 spells CASSQDWKWDTNTGELFF. DNA for the CDR3: TGTGCCAGCAGCCAAGATTGGAAATGGGACACGAACACCGGGGAGCTGTTTTTT.

The chain employs TRBV5-1 and TRBJ1-1; no clear D gene. Trimming took 4 bases from V and 6 from J, leaving 13 bases between them. CDR3 length: 13 amino acids. Looked up from germline, CDR1 is SGHRS and CDR2 is YFSETQ. For the CDR3, the DNA is TGCGCCAGCAGCCCTGGGTGGGGAGCTGAAGCTTTCTTT. As protein: CASSPGWGAEAFF.

This clone occurred a few times. CDR3 sequence (DNA): TGTGCCAGCAGTATAGCCCGGGTGGACTATGGCTACACCTTC. Protein product: CASSIARVDYGYTF. The chain has TRBV28 and TRBJ1-2; D unclear. V lost 5 bases and J lost 3, with 13 bases in between. CDR1 MDHEN and CDR2 SYDVKM come from the germline V gene. CDR3 size: 14 residues.

The V call is TRBV30, the J call TRBJ1-3; D unclear. The CDR3 has 13 amino acids. The germline V gene has CDR1 GTSNPN and CDR2 SVGIG (reference sequence). V was cut by 6 bases and J by 4 bases, with 13 bases left in between. The CDR3 loop is CACLRLLGNTIYF. CDR3 in DNA: TGTGCCTGCCTCAGGCTACTCGGAAACACCATATATTTT.

The chain links TRBV28 to TRBJ1-1; D uncertain. Germline CDR1 and CDR2: MDHEN and SYDVKM. There are 16 residues in the CDR3. Trimming removed 3 bases at V and 3 bases at J, with 17 bases between. CDR3 region: CASSFRSQTGYTEAFF. The CDR3 coding sequence is TGTGCCAGCAGTTTTCGGAGCCAGACGGGGTACACTGAAGCTTTCTTT.

The chain couples TRBV7-8 to TRBJ2-7; tentative D call: TRBD2 (7 bases). The V and J ends lost 3 bases and 5 bases respectively, with 20 bases between them. The germline CDR1 and CDR2 sequences are SGHVS and FQNEAQ. CDR3 length: 16 amino acids. The CDR3 here is CASSLRGQRVGNEQYF. The CDR3 DNA reads TGTGCCAGCAGCTTGCGGGGGCAAAGGGTAGGAAACGAGCAGTACTTC.

This clone has only one observation. The chain employs TRBV5-6 and TRBJ2-5, with TRBD1 identical over 9 bases. The trim removed 1 base at V and 5 bases at J, leaving 6 bases unmatched. CDR3 length: 15 amino acids. Germline lookup yields CDR1 SGHDT and CDR2 YYEEEE. Here the CDR3 reads CASSLRLGTGETQYF. The DNA for the CDR3 is TGTGCCAGCAGCTTGAGGCTAGGGACAGGGGAGACCCAGTACTTC.

The chain couples TRBV4-1 to TRBJ2-7; tentative D call: TRBD2 (6 bases). The germline CDR1 and CDR2 sequences are MGHRA and YSYEKL. The CDR3 spans 15 residues. Trimming took off 4 bases at V and 1 base at J, with 14 bases between the two ends. CDR3 DNA: TGCGCCAGCAGCCCGGATCCTGGGGGGTCCTACGAGCAGTACTTC. Translating gives CASSPDPGGSYEQYF.

The gene calls are TRBV10-2 and TRBJ2-3, with 7 bases that match TRBD2. The CDR3 loop spans 13 amino acids. Germline values: CDR1 WSHSY, CDR2 SAAADI. Trimming took 6 bases from V and 9 from J; bases not matched to a gene: 9. The CDR3 loop reads CASRENRLATQYF. CDR3 in DNA: TGCGCCAGCAGGGAAAATAGACTAGCAACGCAGTATTTT.

The chain has TRBV28 and TRBJ1-2; the D gene is possibly TRBD1 (5 bases). Trimming stripped 5 bases from V and 4 bases from J, with 14 bases between. Germline V gene lookup returns CDR1 MDHEN and CDR2 SYDVKM. CDR3 length: 14 residues. The CDR3 DNA reads as TGTGCCAGCAGTCTATCACCCGGGGGCTATGGCTACACCTTC. Translated: CASSLSPGGYGYTF.

The chain combines TRBV29-1 with TRBJ1-4; a weak D match, TRBD1 (5 bases). CDR3 length: 14 residues. The V end lost 4 bases, the J end lost 3 bases, and 12 bases lay between the germline ends. Looked up from germline, CDR1 is SQVTM and CDR2 is ANQGSEA. The CDR3 sequence: CSVGARAANEKLFF. The CDR3 nucleotides are TGCAGCGTTGGTGCCAGGGCGGCTAATGAAAAACTGTTTTTT.

This clone has a handful of counts. J is TRBJ1-6 and V is TRBV13; 12 nucleotides align to TRBD1. Trimming at V came to 5 bases and at J to 9 bases, leaving 8 bases not matched to a gene. Germline V gives CDR1 PRHDT, CDR2 FYEKMQ (reference sequence). The CDR3 is 16 residues long. The CDR3 sequence: CASSQGDRGRGSPLHF. CDR3 in DNA: TGTGCCAGCAGCCAAGGGGACAGGGGGCGCGGTTCACCCCTCCACTTT.

This chain links TRBV4-1 with TRBJ1-2, with TRBD1 matching 7 bases. CDR1 and CDR2 (germline): MGHRA, YSYEKL. The CDR3 runs to 14 residues. V was clipped by 0 bases and J by 4 bases; unmatched bases: 2. The DNA for the CDR3 is TGCGCCAGCAGCCAAGAAGGGACAGTCTATGGCTACACCTTC. This sequence encodes CASSQEGTVYGYTF.